This TCR beta chain appears in the sequencing data of a study of T cells in localized non-small cell lung cancer. General study findings and limits: One tumor region alone was sequenced, and heterogeneity therefore remains possible. Increased T cell density in blood showed an association with longer overall survival. Adjacent lung exhibited a median of approximately 59 among the 100 most abundant tumor clones. Of the tissues analyzed, uninvolved adjacent lung showed maximal T cell clonality, greater than tumor.

The repertoire was sequenced with immunoSEQ multiplex PCR; TCRdb's copy has only in-frame clones and lacks some. The data hold 40,000 or so clones, with roughly three quarters observed a single time. This clone was recorded a few times. Antigen: not known. The starting material was PBMCs, obtained before any cancer treatment. This TCR derives from a woman aged 40 to 75 with stage II squamous cell lung carcinoma.

As DNA, the CDR3 is TGTGCCAGCAGGCCCCTGTCTCTGAGGACGGAAGCTTTCTTT. Translation: CASRPLSLRTEAFF. The chain uses TRBV28 and TRBJ1-1, with D unresolved. V shed 6 bases and J shed 8 bases, with 19 bases lying between them. This CDR3 is 14 amino acids long. Germline assignment: CDR1 MDHEN and CDR2 SYDVKM.